This TCR beta chain originates from a study of pediatric ulcerative colitis (dated by TCRdb to the late 2010s). Broadly, across the study: Fewer than ten ulcerative colitis patients had pancolitis and two had left-sided colitis, with histology consistent with ulcerative colitis in all. The Pediatric Ulcerative Colitis Activity Index classified two patients as having mild disease, four as having moderate disease and three as having acute severe colitis. From nine newly diagnosed, treatment-naive pediatric ulcerative colitis patients and a handful of non-IBD control children, paired blood and rectal samples were collected.

Spanning cysteine to phenylalanine, the CDR3 consists of 15 amino acids. The read is trimmed to its CDR3 DNA, 45 bases read in frame from base 1. The junction carries 17 bases between V and J, which are trimmed by 6 bases and 2 bases respectively. Per the germline V gene, SNHLY is the CDR1 and FYNNEI is the CDR2. Through the immunoSEQ TRB Survey service, multiplex V and J primers were used to amplify rearranged CDR3 beta regions from genomic DNA. To keep sequencing depth the same across samples, survey-level depth of up to 500,000 reads per sample was applied. Libraries were purified, pooled and sequenced on Illumina technology. The study's processing was this. Productive clonality, sample overlap, pairwise scatters, CDR3 beta length, V/D/J gene usage and productiveness were all assessed with the immunoSEQ online tools. Calculated diversity was defined as the number of unique rearrangements divided by total templates times 100, and Shannon and Simpson indices were additionally computed. For principal component analysis, Z-score normalized data were analyzed with the R prcomp function and the ggbiplot package. Morisita's index was used to quantify the clonal overlap between blood and rectum within each subject. TCRdb holds this immuneACCESS table with in-frame rearrangements only. Some clones are missing; in checked studies, unresolved V genes explain under half, and the rest has no known cause. That table supplies the V and J calls and clone size; D and trimming were determined from the DNA. The sample contains about 22,000 clones, about two thirds of them found a single time. The ten largest clones add up to around 16% of the sample.

One to two pinch biopsies were taken from the rectum for research during colonoscopy. No immunosuppressive medication had been given to the ulcerative colitis patients before the diagnostic colonoscopy. Rectal biopsies were digested with proteinase K before DNA isolation. The Wizard kit (Promega) was used to extract genomic DNA from the blood and intestinal samples. Study-wide conclusions, independent of this receptor: Because repertoires came from total lymphocyte DNA, patterns in rare subsets such as regulatory T cells may not be reflected. Two rectal CDR3 clonotypes were found in every ulcerative colitis patient but in no control. Clonal overlap between a subject's own blood and rectum was significantly greater in ulcerative colitis patients than in controls, which suggests more T cell trafficking to inflamed tissue. Blood-derived T cells may have been included in the rectal pinch biopsies, particularly in patients with overt colitis. The healthy control group was small, with only a handful of individuals. A couple of patients' blood samples yielded substantially fewer templates for technical reasons and were excluded from blood-rectal overlap analysis. Rectal repertoire features separated controls, mild-moderate and acute severe colitis patients; acute severe colitis showed reduced rectal diversity due to clonal expansions.

Concerning this clone itself: The target of this receptor is not known. Base qualities were left out, and no much larger clone turns up one base away.

What was sequenced was gut tissue. The clonotype was recovered from a boy aged 5 to 17 with severe ulcerative colitis. The chain is encoded by TRBV2 joined to TRBJ2-7; the D segment cannot be called with confidence. The nucleotide sequence is TGTGCCAGCAGCGCCCCCGACCGGGTAACCTACGAGCAGTACTTC. Translation gives CASSAPDRVTYEQYF. When the CDR3 is completed using the reference TRBV2 and TRBJ2-7 genes on either side, the full variable domain is EPEVTQTPSHQVTQMGQEVILRCVPISNHLYFYWYRQILGQKVEFLVSFYNNEISEKSEIFDDQFSVERPDGSNFTLKIRSTKLEDSAMYFCASSAPDRVTYEQYFGPGTRLTVT.